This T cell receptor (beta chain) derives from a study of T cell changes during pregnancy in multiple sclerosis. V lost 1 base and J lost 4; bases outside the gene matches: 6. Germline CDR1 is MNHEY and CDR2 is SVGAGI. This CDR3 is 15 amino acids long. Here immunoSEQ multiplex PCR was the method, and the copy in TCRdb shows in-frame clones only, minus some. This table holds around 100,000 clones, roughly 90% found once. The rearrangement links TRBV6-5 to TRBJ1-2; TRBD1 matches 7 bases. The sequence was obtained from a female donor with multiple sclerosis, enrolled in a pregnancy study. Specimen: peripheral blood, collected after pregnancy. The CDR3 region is CASSYFGSGGYGYTF. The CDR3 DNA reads TGTGCCAGCAGTTACTTTGGGTCAGGGGGCTATGGCTACACCTTC.